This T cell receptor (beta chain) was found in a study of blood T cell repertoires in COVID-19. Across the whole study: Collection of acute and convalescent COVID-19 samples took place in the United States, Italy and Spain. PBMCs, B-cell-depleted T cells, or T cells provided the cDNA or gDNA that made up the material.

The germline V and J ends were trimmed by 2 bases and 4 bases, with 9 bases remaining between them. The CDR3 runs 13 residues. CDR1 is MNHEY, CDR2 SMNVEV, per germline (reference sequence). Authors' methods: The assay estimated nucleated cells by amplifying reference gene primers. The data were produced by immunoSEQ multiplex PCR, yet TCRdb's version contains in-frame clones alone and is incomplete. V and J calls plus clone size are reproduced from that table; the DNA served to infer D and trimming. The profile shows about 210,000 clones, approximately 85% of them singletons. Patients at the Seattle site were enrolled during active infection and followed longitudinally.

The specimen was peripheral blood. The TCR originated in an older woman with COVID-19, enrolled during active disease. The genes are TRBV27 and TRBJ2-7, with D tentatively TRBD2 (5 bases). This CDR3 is CASSLLGAYEQYF. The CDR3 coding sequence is TGTGCCAGCAGTTTACTGGGAGCTTACGAGCAGTACTTC.